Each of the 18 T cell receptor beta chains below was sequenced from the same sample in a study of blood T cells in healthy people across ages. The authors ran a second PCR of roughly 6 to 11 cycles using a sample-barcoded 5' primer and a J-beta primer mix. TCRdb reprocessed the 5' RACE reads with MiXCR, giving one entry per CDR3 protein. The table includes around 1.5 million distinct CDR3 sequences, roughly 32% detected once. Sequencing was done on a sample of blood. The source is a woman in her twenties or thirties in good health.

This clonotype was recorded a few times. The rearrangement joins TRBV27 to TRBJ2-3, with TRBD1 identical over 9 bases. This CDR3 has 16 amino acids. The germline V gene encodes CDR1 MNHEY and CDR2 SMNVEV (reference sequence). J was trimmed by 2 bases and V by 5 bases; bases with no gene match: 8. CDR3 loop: CASSPPGTGITDTQYF. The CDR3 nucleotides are TGTGCCAGCAGTCCTCCTGGGACAGGGATCACAGATACGCAGTATTTT.

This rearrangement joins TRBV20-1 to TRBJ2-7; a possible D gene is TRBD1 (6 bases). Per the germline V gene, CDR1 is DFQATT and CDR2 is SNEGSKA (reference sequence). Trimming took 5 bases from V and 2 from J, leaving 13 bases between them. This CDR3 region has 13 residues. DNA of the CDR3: TGCAGTGCTCCACGACAGGACCCCTACGAGCAGTACTTC. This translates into CSAPRQDPYEQYF.

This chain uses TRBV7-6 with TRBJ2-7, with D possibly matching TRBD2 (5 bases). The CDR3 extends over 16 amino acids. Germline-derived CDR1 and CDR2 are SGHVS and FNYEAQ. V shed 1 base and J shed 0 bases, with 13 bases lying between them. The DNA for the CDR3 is TGTGCCAGCAGCTTAGGGTTCGGGATTAACTCCTACGAGCAGTACTTC. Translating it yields CASSLGFGINSYEQYF.

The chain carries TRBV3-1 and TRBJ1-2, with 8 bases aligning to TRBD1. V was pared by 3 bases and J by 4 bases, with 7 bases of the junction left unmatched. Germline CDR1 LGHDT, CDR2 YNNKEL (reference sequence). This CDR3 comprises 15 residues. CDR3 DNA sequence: TGTGCCAGCAGCCACTGGGACAGGCTCTCCTATGGCTACACCTTC. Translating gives CASSHWDRLSYGYTF.

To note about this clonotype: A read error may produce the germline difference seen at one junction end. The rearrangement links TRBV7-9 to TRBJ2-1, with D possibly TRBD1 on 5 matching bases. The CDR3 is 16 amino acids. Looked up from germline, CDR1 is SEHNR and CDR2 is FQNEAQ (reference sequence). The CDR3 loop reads CASSSIGARGVNGQFF. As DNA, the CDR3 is TGTGCCAGCAGCTCTATCGGAGCAAGGGGTGTCAATGGGCAGTTCTTC.

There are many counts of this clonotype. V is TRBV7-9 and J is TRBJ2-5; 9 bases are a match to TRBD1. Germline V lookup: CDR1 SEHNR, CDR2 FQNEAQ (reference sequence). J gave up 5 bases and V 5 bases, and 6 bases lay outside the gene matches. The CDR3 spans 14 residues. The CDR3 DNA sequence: TGTGCCAGCAGCGGGGACAGGGTGGAGGAGACCCAGTACTTC. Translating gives CASSGDRVEETQYF.

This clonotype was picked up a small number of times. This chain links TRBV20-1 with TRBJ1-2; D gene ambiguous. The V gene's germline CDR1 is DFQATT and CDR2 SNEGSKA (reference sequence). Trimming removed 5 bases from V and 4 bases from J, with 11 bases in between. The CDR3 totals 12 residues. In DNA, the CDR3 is TGCAGTGCTCCTAGACAAGGCTATGGCTACACCTTC. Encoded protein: CSAPRQGYGYTF.

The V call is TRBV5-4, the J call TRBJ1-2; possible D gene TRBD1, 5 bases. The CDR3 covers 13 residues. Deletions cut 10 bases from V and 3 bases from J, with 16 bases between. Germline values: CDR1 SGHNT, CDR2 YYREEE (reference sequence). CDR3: CAASGRGDYGYTF. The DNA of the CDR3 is TGTGCCGCCTCGGGGAGGGGAGACTATGGCTACACCTTC.

CDR3 protein: CASSLPPGGAYEQYF. CDR3 bases: TGTGCCAGCAGTCTTCCCCCGGGTGGGGCCTACGAGCAGTACTTC. The V and J genes are TRBV6-6 and TRBJ2-7; no firm D call. The CDR3 is made up of 15 amino acids. The germline CDR1 and CDR2 sequences are MNHNY and SVGAGI (reference sequence). Trimming pared 5 bases from V and 2 bases from J, leaving 16 bases between.

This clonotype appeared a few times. Here the CDR3 DNA reads TGCAGTGCAAGGGACATCGGTGCTATATACACAGATACGCAGTATTTT. Its protein product is CSARDIGAIYTDTQYF. The gene calls are TRBV20-1 and TRBJ2-3; perhaps TRBD1 as D (6 bases). The CDR3 is 16 amino acids. CDR1 is DFQATT and CDR2 is SNEGSKA in the germline V gene (reference sequence). V lost 6 bases to trimming and J lost 2 bases, with 21 bases between them.

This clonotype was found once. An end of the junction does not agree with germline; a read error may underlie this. DNA of the CDR3: TGTGCCAGCACAAAGGGGGGGAGCTCCTACAATGAGCAGTTCTTT. This translates into CASTKGGSSYNEQFF. The chain is built from TRBV6-1 and TRBJ2-1; possibly TRBD2 for D (7 bases). Germline V gives CDR1 MNHNS, CDR2 SASEGT. This CDR3 is built from 15 residues.

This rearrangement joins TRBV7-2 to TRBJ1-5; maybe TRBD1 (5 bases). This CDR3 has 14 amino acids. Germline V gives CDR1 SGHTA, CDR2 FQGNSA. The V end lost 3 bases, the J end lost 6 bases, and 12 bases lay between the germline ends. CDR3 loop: CASSFEGQGQPQHF. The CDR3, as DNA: TGTGCCAGCAGCTTCGAGGGGCAGGGTCAGCCCCAGCATTTT.

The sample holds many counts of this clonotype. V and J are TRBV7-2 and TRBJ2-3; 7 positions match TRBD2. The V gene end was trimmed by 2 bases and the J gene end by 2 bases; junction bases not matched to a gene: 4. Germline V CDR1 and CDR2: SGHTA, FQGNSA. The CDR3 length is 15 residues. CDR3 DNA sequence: TGTGCCAGCAGCTTACCTCTAGCGGCCACAGATACGCAGTATTTT. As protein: CASSLPLAATDTQYF. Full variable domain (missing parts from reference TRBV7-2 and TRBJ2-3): GAGVSQSPSNKVTEKGKDVELRCDPISGHTALYWYRQSLGQGLEFLIYFQGNSAPDKSGLPSDRFSAERTGGSVSTLTIQRTQQEDSAVYLCASSLPLAATDTQYFGPGTRLTVL.

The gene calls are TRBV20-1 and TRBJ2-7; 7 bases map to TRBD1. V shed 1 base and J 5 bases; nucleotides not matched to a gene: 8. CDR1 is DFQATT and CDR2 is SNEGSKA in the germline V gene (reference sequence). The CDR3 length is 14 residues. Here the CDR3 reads CSARGSKGADEQYF. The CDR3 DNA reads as TGCAGTGCTAGAGGGTCAAAGGGGGCCGACGAGCAGTACTTC.

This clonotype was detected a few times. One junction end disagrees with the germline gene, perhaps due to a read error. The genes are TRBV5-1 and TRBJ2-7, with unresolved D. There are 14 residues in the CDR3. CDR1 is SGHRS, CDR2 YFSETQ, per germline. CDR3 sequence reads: CASSFGTRTYEQYF. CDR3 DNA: TGTGCCAGCAGCTTCGGCACCCGAACCTACGAGCAGTACTTC. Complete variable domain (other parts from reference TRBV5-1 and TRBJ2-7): KAGVTQTPRYLIKTRGQQVTLSCSPISGHRSVSWYQQTPGQGLQFLFEYFSETQRNKGNFPGRFSGRQFSNSRSEMNVSTLELGDSALYLCASSFGTRTYEQYFGPGTRLTVT.

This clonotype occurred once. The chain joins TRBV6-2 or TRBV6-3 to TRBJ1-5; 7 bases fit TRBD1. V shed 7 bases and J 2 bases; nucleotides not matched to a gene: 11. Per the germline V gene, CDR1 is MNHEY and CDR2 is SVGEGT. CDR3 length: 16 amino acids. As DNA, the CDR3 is TGTGCCAGCACTTTACCCTATGACAGGGGCAATCAGCCCCAGCATTTT. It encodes CASTLPYDRGNQPQHF.

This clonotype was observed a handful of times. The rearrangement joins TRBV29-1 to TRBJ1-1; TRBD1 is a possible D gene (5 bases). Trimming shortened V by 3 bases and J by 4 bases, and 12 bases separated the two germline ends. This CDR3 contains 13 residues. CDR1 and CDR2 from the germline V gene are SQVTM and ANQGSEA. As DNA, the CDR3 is TGCAGCGTTGATCCCCAGGGCGTCACTGAAGCTTTCTTT. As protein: CSVDPQGVTEAFF.

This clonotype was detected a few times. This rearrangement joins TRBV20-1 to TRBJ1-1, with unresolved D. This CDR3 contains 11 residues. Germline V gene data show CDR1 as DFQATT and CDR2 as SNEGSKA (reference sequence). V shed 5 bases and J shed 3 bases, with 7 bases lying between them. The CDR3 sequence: CSASLDTEAFF. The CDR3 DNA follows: TGCAGTGCTTCCCTTGACACTGAAGCTTTCTTT.